These 17 T cell receptor beta chains were sequenced from one sample in a study of STAT3 mutations in large granular lymphocyte leukemia. Findings of the study overall: In T-cell large granular lymphocyte leukemia, about half of patients showed multiple immunodominant subclonotypes.

The repertoire was sequenced with immunoSEQ multiplex PCR; TCRdb's copy has only in-frame clones and lacks some. The sample includes around 15,000 clones, about nine tenths seen only once; the top ten take around 9.3%. No antigen has been assigned to these receptors. The specimen sequenced was peripheral blood mononuclear cells. These receptors came from a woman in her forties or fifties with T-cell large granular lymphocyte leukemia. Some clones in this sample may be carry-over from other donors' samples.

In its sample, this clone was seen once. The chain joins TRBV27 to TRBJ2-3; D possibly corresponds to TRBD2 (6 bases). V dropped 6 bases and J dropped 1 base, with 11 bases sitting between them. CDR3 length: 14 amino acids. Germline V gene lookup returns CDR1 MNHEY and CDR2 SMNVEV (reference sequence). CDR3 DNA sequence: TGTGCCAGCAGGGGGGGAGGAGGCACAGATACGCAGTATTTT. The encoded protein is CASRGGGGTDTQYF.

This clone was detected once. The CDR3 coding sequence is TGTGCCAGCAGCGTAGACACGACCGGGGAGCTGTTTTTT. Translation gives CASSVDTTGELFF. The chain carries TRBV9 and TRBJ2-2; D unresolved. Trimming cost V 0 bases and J 5 bases, with 5 bases left between them. CDR1 is SGDLS, CDR2 YYNGEE, per germline. This CDR3 is built from 13 residues.

The rearrangement links TRBV7-2 to TRBJ2-7, with 7 bases fitting TRBD2. Trimming took 4 bases from V and 3 from J; bases not matched to a gene: 6. Germline values: CDR1 SGHTA, CDR2 FQGNSA. The CDR3 runs to 14 residues. The CDR3: CASSSKGLLYEQYF. The CDR3 DNA reads as TGTGCCAGCAGCTCGAAGGGACTACTCTACGAGCAGTACTTC. Together with reference TRBV7-2 and TRBJ2-7, the CDR3 gives the full variable domain: GAGVSQSPSNKVTEKGKDVELRCDPISGHTALYWYRQSLGQGLEFLIYFQGNSAPDKSGLPSDRFSAERTGGSVSTLTIQRTQQEDSAVYLCASSSKGLLYEQYFGPGTRLTVT.

The rearrangement joins TRBV18 to TRBJ2-1, with 8 bases matching TRBD2. Trimming cost V 0 bases and J 7 bases; bases outside gene matches: 5. Germline V lookup: CDR1 KGHSH, CDR2 LQKENI. The CDR3 is 15 amino acids. CDR3 residues: CASSPPGTRENEQFF. DNA of the CDR3: TGTGCCAGCTCACCACCCGGGACTAGAGAAAATGAGCAGTTCTTC.

The chain uses TRBV13 and TRBJ2-2; TRBD2 might be the D (5 bases). The CDR3 extends over 14 amino acids. From germline, CDR1 is PRHDT and CDR2 FYEKMQ (reference sequence). V was clipped by 1 base and J by 4 bases, with 7 bases between them. The CDR3 DNA reads TGTGCCAGCAGCTTAGCGGGAAGCACCGGGGAGCTGTTTTTT. Translating gives CASSLAGSTGELFF. Filled out from reference TRBV13 and TRBJ2-2, the complete variable domain reads AAGVIQSPRHLIKEKRETATLKCYPIPRHDTVYWYQQGPGQDPQFLISFYEKMQSDKGSIPDRFSAQQFSDYHSELNMSSLELGDSALYFCASSLAGSTGELFFGEGSRLTVL.

V and J are TRBV30 and TRBJ1-1; D uncertain. This CDR3 has 12 amino acids. CDR1 and CDR2 from the germline V gene are GTSNPN and SVGIG (reference sequence). V lost 2 bases to trimming and J lost 9 bases, with 13 bases between them. DNA of the CDR3: TGTGCCTGGAGTAGGAGGGCAGCTCAAGCTTTCTTT. It is translated as CAWSRRAAQAFF.

The chain has TRBV13 and TRBJ2-5; D perhaps matches TRBD2 (5 bases). This CDR3 is built from 13 residues. V was shortened by 4 bases and J by 3 bases, with 9 bases between the two germline ends. CDR1 is PRHDT and CDR2 is FYEKMQ in the germline V gene (reference sequence). CDR3 DNA sequence: TGTGCCAGCAGCTCGGGGTCGGAAGAGACCCAGTACTTC. As protein: CASSSGSEETQYF.

V and J are TRBV6-6 and TRBJ2-7; the match to TRBD2 covers 12 bases. V was clipped by 6 bases and J by 0 bases; unmatched bases: 3. The V gene's germline CDR1 is MNHNY and CDR2 SVGAGI (reference sequence). The CDR3 length is 15 residues. For the CDR3, the DNA is TGTGCCAGCAGACTAGCGGGAGGCCGCTCCTACGAGCAGTACTTC. It specifies CASRLAGGRSYEQYF.

The rearrangement joins TRBV5-1 to TRBJ1-4; no reliable D call. Trimming took off 0 bases at V and 0 bases at J, with 6 bases between the two ends. Germline CDR1 SGHRS, CDR2 YFSETQ. The CDR3 sequence is 15 residues long. CDR3 loop: CASSLDSSTNEKLFF. The CDR3 DNA reads TGCGCCAGCAGCTTGGACAGCTCAACTAATGAAAAACTGTTTTTT.

This clone has only a few counts. This chain joins TRBV28 and TRBJ2-7; D ambiguous. Germline CDR1 is MDHEN and CDR2 is SYDVKM. Trimming pared 7 bases from V and 4 bases from J, leaving 8 bases between. This CDR3 region has 11 residues. The CDR3, as DNA: TGTGCCAGCATGGGCTTGTACGAGCAGTACTTC. Protein: CASMGLYEQYF.

This sequence joins TRBV5-1 and TRBJ2-5, with 8 bases lining up with TRBD2. CDR1 and CDR2 from the germline V gene are SGHRS and YFSETQ. The CDR3 is made up of 14 amino acids. Unmatched junction bases numbered 7, after V lost 4 bases and J lost 5 bases. The CDR3 sequence is CASSSSGIHETQYF. The CDR3 DNA sequence: TGCGCCAGCAGCAGTAGCGGGATACACGAGACCCAGTACTTC.

As DNA, the CDR3 is TGTGCCTGCGCGGGTTGCGGACCCCCGGGACTAGCGGGGGGTTACGAGCAGTACTTC. The encoded protein is CACAGCGPPGLAGGYEQYF. The rearrangement joins TRBV30 to TRBJ2-7; TRBD2 matches at 15 bases. The CDR3 length is 19 residues. The V gene end was trimmed by 6 bases and the J gene end by 4 bases; junction bases not matched to a gene: 19. The V gene's germline CDR1 is GTSNPN and CDR2 SVGIG (reference sequence). The full variable domain, in which reference TRBV30 and TRBJ2-7 provide the parts outside the CDR3, is SQTIHQWPATLVQPVGSPLSLECTVEGTSNPNLYWYRQAAGRGLQLLFYSVGIGQISSEVPQNLSASRPQDRQFILSSKKLLLSDSGFYLCACAGCGPPGLAGGYEQYFGPGTRLTVT.

The gene calls are TRBV6-5 and TRBJ1-2, with 10 nucleotides matching TRBD1. Germline lookup yields CDR1 MNHEY and CDR2 SVGAGI. The CDR3 covers 15 residues. The V segment lost 4 bases and the J segment 4 bases; nucleotides outside the gene matches: 6. In nucleotides, the CDR3 is TGTGCCAGCAGTTCACCTCGGACAGGGGGCTATGGCTACACCTTC. It codes for CASSSPRTGGYGYTF.

The rearrangement uses TRBV5-1 and TRBJ1-5; D unclear. Trimming stripped 0 bases from V and 1 base from J, with 5 bases between. The CDR3 extends over 14 amino acids. Germline lookup yields CDR1 SGHRS and CDR2 YFSETQ. The CDR3 sequence is CASSLGQSNQPQHF. CDR3 DNA: TGCGCCAGCAGCTTGGGGCAGAGCAATCAGCCCCAGCATTTT.

The chain recombines TRBV18 with TRBJ2-3, with TRBD2 identical over 8 bases. This CDR3 comprises 16 residues. In germline, CDR1 is KGHSH, CDR2 LQKENI. V was pared by 3 bases and J by 0 bases, with 5 bases of the junction left unmatched. CDR3 sequence: CASSPGSGRSTDTQYF. The CDR3 nucleotides read TGTGCCAGCTCACCTGGGAGCGGGAGAAGCACAGATACGCAGTATTTT. The whole variable domain, remainder taken from reference TRBV18 and TRBJ2-3, is NAGVMQNPRHLVRRRGQEARLRCSPMKGHSHVYWYRQLPEEGLKFMVYLQKENIIDESGMPKERFSAEFPKEGPSILRIQQVVRGDSAAYFCASSPGSGRSTDTQYFGPGTRLTVL.

The chain is built from TRBV5-1 and TRBJ2-3; 7 nucleotides align to TRBD2. Trimming at V came to 4 bases and at J to 0 bases, leaving 8 bases not matched to a gene. There are 16 residues in the CDR3. CDR1 is SGHRS, CDR2 YFSETQ, per germline. The CDR3 DNA sequence: TGCGCCAGCAGCCGGGGGGAGAAGCCTAGCACAGATACGCAGTATTTT. Protein: CASSRGEKPSTDTQYF. The full variable domain, its missing parts supplied by reference TRBV5-1 and TRBJ2-3, is KAGVTQTPRYLIKTRGQQVTLSCSPISGHRSVSWYQQTPGQGLQFLFEYFSETQRNKGNFPGRFSGRQFSNSRSEMNVSTLELGDSALYLCASSRGEKPSTDTQYFGPGTRLTVL.

The chain combines TRBV6-1 with TRBJ2-7, with TRBD1 matching 7 bases. The CDR3 consists of 14 residues. V trimming: 5 bases; J trimming: 1 base; junction bases outside the gene matches: 5. Germline loops: CDR1 MNHNS, CDR2 SASEGT. In nucleotides, the CDR3 is TGTGCCAGCAGTCCGACAGGGCGATCCTACGAGCAGTACTTC. Translating gives CASSPTGRSYEQYF.